The clone carrying this T cell receptor (beta chain) was found once. No antigen is known for it. The germline V gene encodes CDR1 SQVTM and CDR2 ANQGSEA. Trimming cost V 5 bases and J 2 bases; bases outside gene matches: 10. The CDR3 covers 16 residues. These data are taken from a study of OX40 agonist ivuxolimab in advanced cancers. Study-wide background: Patients achieving partial responses numbered three: one hepatocellular carcinoma case and two cutaneous melanoma cases. Regarding the study as a whole: Expanded peripheral T cell antigen specificity was not determined. Researchers report that CD8+ T cells had, on average, more expanded clones than CD4+.

Assay used: immunoSEQ multiplex PCR; TCRdb lists only in-frame clones, some missing. The data show tens of thousands of clones, roughly 84% seen once. The sequencing here drew on CD4+ or CD8+ T cells sorted from blood, taken in a trial of the OX40 agonist ivuxolimab. This chain joins TRBV29-1 and TRBJ2-7, with 12 bases fitting TRBD2. The receptor was isolated from an adult with an advanced solid tumor such as melanoma, head and neck, liver or kidney cancer. The CDR3 spells CSVKGLAGHDTYEQYF. In DNA form, the CDR3 reads TGCAGCGTTAAAGGACTAGCGGGACACGACACCTACGAGCAGTACTTC.